A single sample is the source of the 32 T cell receptor beta chains below, sequenced in a study of CD8+ T cells in alopecia areata. cDNA reverse transcribed from extracted RNA served as the sequencing template. TCRdb keeps only in-frame clones here, not all; method: immunoSEQ multiplex PCR. Of around 82,000 clones in the sample, just over 50% were seen once. The sequencing input was NKG2D-high CD8+ T cells sorted from blood. These receptors all come from a human donor with alopecia areata.

This rearrangement joins TRBV4-2 to TRBJ2-7, with 9 bases aligning to TRBD1. The CDR3 has 15 amino acids. In germline, CDR1 is LGHNA, CDR2 YNFKEQ. V shed 3 bases, J shed 4 bases, and the junction held 7 bases outside the gene matches. The CDR3 bases are TGTGCCAGCAGCCACACCGGGACAGGGTCTTACGAGCAGTACTTC. This gives the protein CASSHTGTGSYEQYF.

V and J are TRBV4-1 and TRBJ1-1, with 7 bases identical to TRBD1. The junction had 14 bases not matched to a gene; V was cut back by 4 bases and J by 0 bases. The CDR3 is 18 residues long. CDR1 is MGHRA and CDR2 is YSYEKL in the germline V gene. The CDR3 region has the DNA TGCGCCAGCAGCCGGACTACTTACGGAGGGGGCCTGAACACTGAAGCTTTCTTT. Its translation: CASSRTTYGGGLNTEAFF.

Many counts were recorded for this clone. The chain joins TRBV7-6 to TRBJ2-1; 11 bases match TRBD1. V lost 5 bases to trimming and J lost 8 bases; unmatched junction nucleotides: 14. The germline V gene encodes CDR1 SGHVS and CDR2 FNYEAQ. CDR3 length: 17 amino acids. The CDR3 reads CASSGPSGTGGSDEQFF. The CDR3 bases are TGTGCCAGCAGCGGACCCTCCGGGACAGGGGGAAGCGATGAGCAGTTCTTC.

This clone was seen just once. The chain is built from TRBV5-1 and TRBJ2-1, with no clear D. This CDR3 spans 11 amino acids. Germline V gene data show CDR1 as SGHRS and CDR2 as YFSETQ. V lost 1 base and J lost 5, with 1 base in between. The DNA for the CDR3 is TGCGCCAGCAGCTTGAACAATGAGCAGTTCTTC. It yields the protein CASSLNNEQFF.

V gene TRBV9 combines with J gene TRBJ1-1, with D unresolved. Looked up from germline, CDR1 is SGDLS and CDR2 is YYNGEE. Trimming left V 0 bases short and J 1 base short, with 7 bases between. The CDR3 covers 14 residues. The CDR3 DNA is TGTGCCAGCAGCGTAGCGGGGAAGAACACTGAAGCTTTCTTT. Translation: CASSVAGKNTEAFF. Combining the CDR3 with reference TRBV9 and TRBJ1-1 gives the whole variable domain DSGVTQTPKHLITATGQRVTLRCSPRSGDLSVYWYQQSLDQGLQFLIQYYNGEERAKGNILERFSAQQFPDLHSELNLSSLELGDSALYFCASSVAGKNTEAFFGQGTRLTVV.

The table lists this clone with a few counts. The chain couples TRBV4-1 to TRBJ2-1; no definite D call. The germline V and J ends were trimmed by 8 bases and 9 bases, with 8 bases remaining between them. Germline V gene sequence: CDR1 MGHRA, CDR2 YSYEKL. The CDR3 is made up of 10 amino acids. The CDR3 loop is CASGGGEQFF. For the CDR3, the DNA is TGCGCCAGCGGCGGCGGTGAGCAGTTCTTC.

This clone showed up just a few times. The genes are TRBV29-1 and TRBJ2-7; 7 bases agree with TRBD1. The CDR3 runs 13 residues. Germline CDR1 reads SQVTM; CDR2 reads ANQGSEA. V trimming: 6 bases; J trimming: 4 bases; junction bases outside the gene matches: 9. CDR3 in amino acids: CSVTTGQRYEQYF. The DNA of the CDR3 is TGCAGCGTGACGACGGGACAGCGATACGAGCAGTACTTC.

This chain connects TRBV7-9 to TRBJ2-5, with a tentative D call TRBD2 (6 bases). The CDR3 covers 15 residues. The V end was cut by 0 bases, the J end by 1 base, with 9 bases between. Germline CDR1 reads SEHNR; CDR2 reads FQNEAQ (reference sequence). CDR3 bases: TGTGCCAGCAGCTTAGCAGGAGGGCGCCAAGAGACCCAGTACTTC. The encoded protein is CASSLAGGRQETQYF.

The chain recombines TRBV18 with TRBJ2-1; 10 bases are a match to TRBD2. J was trimmed by 5 bases and V by 3 bases; bases with no gene match: 4. The CDR3 runs 15 residues. CDR1 is KGHSH, CDR2 LQKENI, per germline. As DNA, the CDR3 is TGTGCCAGCTCACCTCTAGCGGGAGCCCACAATGAGCAGTTCTTC. Translated: CASSPLAGAHNEQFF.

This clone was detected only a few times. This chain links TRBV19 with TRBJ2-7; unclear D gene. The CDR3 has 12 residues. CDR1 is LNHDA and CDR2 is SQIVND in the germline V gene (reference sequence). Deletions cut 1 base from V and 3 bases from J, with 4 bases between. This CDR3 reads CASSIGGYEQYF. CDR3 sequence (DNA): TGTGCCAGTAGTATAGGTGGCTACGAGCAGTACTTC. The full variable domain, with the rest looked up from reference TRBV19 and TRBJ2-7, is DGGITQSPKYLFRKEGQNVTLSCEQNLNHDAMYWYRQDPGQGLRLIYYSQIVNDFQKGDIAEGYSVSREKKESFPLTVTSAQKNPTAFYLCASSIGGYEQYFGPGTRLTVT.

The CDR3 spells CASSLGGAGELFF. CDR3 DNA sequence: TGTGCCAGCAGTTTAGGAGGGGCCGGGGAGCTGTTTTTT. The rearrangement joins TRBV6-6 to TRBJ2-2; D is possibly TRBD2 (6 bases). Trimming removed 4 bases at V and 6 bases at J, with 9 bases between. Germline V gene data show CDR1 as MNHNY and CDR2 as SVGAGI (reference sequence). The CDR3 sequence is 13 residues long.

V is TRBV29-1 and J is TRBJ1-1; D remains unclear. Germline V gives CDR1 SQVTM, CDR2 ANQGSEA. CDR3 length: 13 residues. The V and J ends lost 2 bases and 0 bases respectively, with 7 bases between them. CDR3 nucleotide sequence: TGCAGCGTTGAAAGCGCAATGAACACTGAAGCTTTCTTT. This gives the protein CSVESAMNTEAFF.

The chain employs TRBV28 and TRBJ1-4, with a tentative D call TRBD1 (5 bases). Trimming removed 6 bases at V and 4 bases at J, with 9 bases between. Per germline, CDR1 MDHEN and CDR2 SYDVKM. The CDR3 spans 13 residues. DNA of the CDR3: TGTGCCAGCAGGGCGGGGCTTAATGAAAAACTGTTTTTT. Amino acids: CASRAGLNEKLFF.

The chain recombines TRBV30 with TRBJ1-2; D gene unclear. Trimming shortened V by 4 bases and J by 3 bases, and 12 bases separated the two germline ends. The CDR3 runs to 13 residues. CDR1 is GTSNPN, CDR2 SVGIG, per germline (reference sequence). The CDR3 here is CAWNQAADYGYTF. DNA for the CDR3: TGTGCCTGGAATCAGGCGGCAGACTATGGCTACACCTTC.

This clone occurred a few times. The V gene is TRBV7-9, the J gene TRBJ2-1; D remains unclear. The CDR3 loop spans 17 amino acids. Germline-derived CDR1 and CDR2 are SEHNR and FQNEAQ (reference sequence). Between the trimmed V and J ends, which lost 4 bases and 0 bases, there was a span of 16 bases. The CDR3 DNA sequence: TGTGCCAGCAGCTCCCCGGTTGACGGGCGCTCCTACAATGAGCAGTTCTTC. As protein: CASSSPVDGRSYNEQFF.

The chain carries TRBV27 and TRBJ2-7, with a tentative D call TRBD2 (5 bases). This CDR3 is 16 amino acids long. Germline values: CDR1 MNHEY, CDR2 SMNVEV (reference sequence). Trimming removed 7 bases from V and 0 bases from J, with 19 bases in between. The CDR3 DNA follows: TGTGCCAGCATCCGAGGCCAGGACTGGAGCTCCTACGAGCAGTACTTC. It codes for CASIRGQDWSSYEQYF.

The J gene is TRBJ2-7, the V gene TRBV29-1, with D tentatively TRBD2 (7 bases). This CDR3 is 13 amino acids long. Between the trimmed V and J ends, which lost 4 bases and 6 bases, there was a span of 16 bases. Germline CDR1 is SQVTM and CDR2 is ANQGSEA. The chain's CDR3 is CSVAVGGAFEQYF. In DNA form, the CDR3 reads TGCAGCGTTGCAGTTGGGGGGGCTTTCGAGCAGTACTTC.

This chain connects TRBV27 to TRBJ2-7; D not resolved. The germline CDR1 and CDR2 sequences are MNHEY and SMNVEV (reference sequence). V lost 0 bases, J lost 1 base, and 10 bases lay in between. The CDR3 runs 15 residues. CDR3: CASSLSSRLSYEQYF. The DNA for the CDR3 is TGTGCCAGCAGTTTATCTTCCAGGTTATCCTACGAGCAGTACTTC.

The rearrangement joins TRBV30 to TRBJ2-2; a weak D match, TRBD1 (5 bases). The CDR3 is made up of 13 amino acids. Germline values: CDR1 GTSNPN, CDR2 SVGIG (reference sequence). With 2 bases removed from V and 6 bases from J, the gap between germline ends came to 10 bases. The DNA of the CDR3 is TGTGCCTGGAGTCTAGGGGATCCCGGGGAGCTGTTTTTT. Amino acid sequence: CAWSLGDPGELFF. Variable domain in full (rest from reference TRBV30 and TRBJ2-2): SQTIHQWPATLVQPVGSPLSLECTVEGTSNPNLYWYRQAAGRGLQLLFYSVGIGQISSEVPQNLSASRPQDRQFILSSKKLLLSDSGFYLCAWSLGDPGELFFGEGSRLTVL.

The J gene is TRBJ1-5, the V gene TRBV5-6; D perhaps matches TRBD1 (5 bases). Per germline, CDR1 SGHDT and CDR2 YYEEEE. V lost 3 bases to trimming and J lost 3 bases, with 10 bases between them. The CDR3 runs to 14 residues. The CDR3 nucleotides are TGTGCCAGCAGCTATTCAGGGTACAATCAGCCCCAGCATTTT. Its translation is CASSYSGYNQPQHF.

This clone was seen more than once but under ten times. This chain links TRBV2 with TRBJ2-4; perhaps TRBD1 as D (6 bases). The germline V and J ends were trimmed by 9 bases and 0 bases, with 12 bases remaining between them. The length of the CDR3 is 14 residues. Germline V gene sequence: CDR1 SNHLY, CDR2 FYNNEI. This chain's CDR3 is CASTGSIAKNIQYF. The CDR3 DNA sequence: TGTGCCAGTACAGGGTCTATAGCCAAAAACATTCAGTACTTC.

The chain uses TRBV27 and TRBJ2-7; 12 bases agree with TRBD1. Germline V gene data show CDR1 as MNHEY and CDR2 as SMNVEV (reference sequence). The ends lost 5 bases at V and 6 bases at J; junction bases unmatched: 5. The CDR3 length is 14 residues. The CDR3 spells CASSAGQGAVEQYF. In DNA, the CDR3 is TGTGCCAGCAGTGCGGGACAGGGGGCAGTCGAGCAGTACTTC.

This chain connects TRBV29-1 to TRBJ2-1; D possibly corresponds to TRBD1 (5 bases). The CDR3 runs 11 residues. V was clipped by 0 bases and J by 13 bases, with 10 bases between them. CDR1 is SQVTM and CDR2 is ANQGSEA in the germline V gene. The CDR3, as DNA: TGCAGCGTTGAAGATCAGGGCCTACAGTTCTTC. This translates into CSVEDQGLQFF.

This clone was seen a handful of times. In the same sample, other DNA sequences code for this CDR3. This chain's CDR3 is CASSLGSSYEQYF. CDR3 DNA: TGTGCCAGCAGTTTAGGCAGTTCCTACGAGCAGTACTTC. The chain carries TRBV28 and TRBJ2-7; no reliable D call. The CDR3 has 13 residues. Germline-derived CDR1 and CDR2 are MDHEN and SYDVKM. Trimming pared 2 bases from V and 1 base from J, leaving 6 bases between.

This clone was counted a few times. One end of the junction is discordant with germline, which a read error may explain. V gene TRBV5-1 combines with J gene TRBJ2-7; 8 positions agree with TRBD2. The CDR3 covers 15 residues. CDR1 and CDR2 (germline): SGHRS, YFSETQ. The CDR3 DNA follows: TGCGCCAGCCGCTTAGAAAGCGGGAGCTCCTACGAGCAGTACTTC. Translation gives CASRLESGSSYEQYF. Full variable domain (rest looked up from reference TRBV5-1 and TRBJ2-7): KAGVTQTPRYLIKTRGQQVTLSCSPISGHRSVSWYQQTPGQGLQFLFEYFSETQRNKGNFPGRFSGRQFSNSRSEMNVSTLELGDSALYLCASRLESGSSYEQYFGPGTRLTVT.

The chain recombines TRBV28 with TRBJ2-7, with unresolved D. Germline CDR1 MDHEN, CDR2 SYDVKM. Trimming left V 4 bases short and J 0 bases short, with 7 bases between. CDR3 length: 13 amino acids. CDR3 amino acids: CASSSAVSYEQYF. The CDR3 coding sequence is TGTGCCAGCAGTTCGGCTGTCTCCTACGAGCAGTACTTC.

CDR3 nucleotide sequence: TGCGCCAGCGGCGGAGGGGGCAATGAGCAGTTCTTC. It is translated as CASGGGGNEQFF. The chain couples TRBV23-1 to TRBJ2-1; D possibly matches TRBD1 or TRBD2 (6 bases each). TRBV23-1 is classed as an ORF, of uncertain function. V shed 8 bases and J shed 6 bases, with 11 bases lying between them. This CDR3 region has 12 residues.

The V gene is TRBV2, the J gene TRBJ2-3; D is unresolved. The CDR3 consists of 13 residues. The ends were cut back, 4 bases at V and 4 bases at J, with 9 bases in the middle. CDR1 and CDR2 from the germline V gene are SNHLY and FYNNEI. The CDR3 nucleotides are TGTGCCAGCAGTGTTGCAAGAGCAGATACGCAGTATTTT. It is translated as CASSVARADTQYF.

This chain's CDR3 is CSVEDLGIRYNEQFF. CDR3 DNA: TGCAGCGTTGAAGATCTAGGGATAAGGTACAATGAGCAGTTCTTC. The V and J genes are TRBV29-1 and TRBJ2-1; D is unclear. The CDR3 totals 15 residues. Germline lookup yields CDR1 SQVTM and CDR2 ANQGSEA. Trimming took 0 bases from V and 4 from J, leaving 13 bases between them.

The chain has TRBV27 and TRBJ2-5; D ambiguous. CDR3 size: 14 residues. The germline V gene encodes CDR1 MNHEY and CDR2 SMNVEV (reference sequence). With 2 bases removed from V and 5 bases from J, the gap between germline ends came to 12 bases. CDR3 region: CASSLVFGIETQYF. Here the CDR3 DNA reads TGTGCCAGCAGTTTAGTCTTCGGTATCGAGACCCAGTACTTC.

The chain recombines TRBV2 with TRBJ2-1, with 12 bases that match TRBD2. Germline V gene data show CDR1 as SNHLY and CDR2 as FYNNEI. J lost 9 bases, V lost 8 bases, and 5 bases had no gene match. The CDR3 runs 13 residues. DNA for the CDR3: TGTGCCAGCCGACTAGCGGGAGCCCCTGAGCAGTTCTTC. Translating gives CASRLAGAPEQFF. The entire variable domain, with the rest obtained from reference TRBV2 and TRBJ2-1, is as follows: EPEVTQTPSHQVTQMGQEVILRCVPISNHLYFYWYRQILGQKVEFLVSFYNNEISEKSEIFDDQFSVERPDGSNFTLKIRSTKLEDSAMYFCASRLAGAPEQFFGPGTRLTVL.

The J gene is TRBJ1-2, the V gene TRBV23-1, with D unclear. TRBV23-1 belongs to the ORF category, with a function that is uncertain. Trimming stripped 0 bases from V and 4 bases from J, with 15 bases between. The CDR3 consists of 16 residues. CDR3 in amino acids: CASSQSPGLRLYGYTF. CDR3 nucleotide sequence: TGCGCCAGCAGTCAATCGCCAGGTCTAAGGCTCTATGGCTACACCTTC.